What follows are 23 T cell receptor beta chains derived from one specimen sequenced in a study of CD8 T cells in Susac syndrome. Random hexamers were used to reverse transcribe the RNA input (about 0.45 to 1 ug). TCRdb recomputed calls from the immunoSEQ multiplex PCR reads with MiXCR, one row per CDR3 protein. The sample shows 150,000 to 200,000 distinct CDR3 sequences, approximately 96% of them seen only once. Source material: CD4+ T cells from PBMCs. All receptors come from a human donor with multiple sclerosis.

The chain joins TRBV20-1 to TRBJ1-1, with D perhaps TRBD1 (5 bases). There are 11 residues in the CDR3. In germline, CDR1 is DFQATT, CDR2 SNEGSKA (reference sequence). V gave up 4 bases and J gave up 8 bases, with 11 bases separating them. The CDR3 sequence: CSATDRSEAFF. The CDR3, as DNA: TGCAGTGCTACCGACAGAAGCGAAGCTTTCTTT.

The CDR3, as DNA: TGTGCCAGCAGCTTACTTCTAAGCGGGGGGCACTCCTACAATGAGCAGTTCTTC. It specifies CASSLLLSGGHSYNEQFF. The rearrangement links TRBV9 to TRBJ2-1, with 9 bases matching TRBD2. This CDR3 contains 18 residues. Germline-derived CDR1 and CDR2 are SGDLS and YYNGEE. J gave up 0 bases and V 4 bases, and 11 bases lay outside the gene matches.

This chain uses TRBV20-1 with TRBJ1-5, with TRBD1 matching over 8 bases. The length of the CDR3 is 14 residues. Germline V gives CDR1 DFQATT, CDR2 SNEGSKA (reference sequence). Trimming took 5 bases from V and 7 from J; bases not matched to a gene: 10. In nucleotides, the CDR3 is TGCAGTGCTGAAACGGGACAGGCGGTACAGCCCCAGCATTTT. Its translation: CSAETGQAVQPQHF.

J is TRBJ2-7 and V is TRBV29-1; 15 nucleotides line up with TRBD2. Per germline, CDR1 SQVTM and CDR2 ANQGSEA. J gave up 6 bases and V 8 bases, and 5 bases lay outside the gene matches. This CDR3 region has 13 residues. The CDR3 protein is CSSRTSGGGEQYF. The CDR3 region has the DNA TGCAGCTCGCGGACTAGCGGGGGGGGCGAGCAGTACTTC.

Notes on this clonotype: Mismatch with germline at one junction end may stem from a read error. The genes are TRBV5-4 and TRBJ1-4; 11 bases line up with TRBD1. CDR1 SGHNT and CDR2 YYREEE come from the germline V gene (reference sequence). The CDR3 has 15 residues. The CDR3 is CAGSPAGQGDEKLFF. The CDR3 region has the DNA TGTGCCGGCAGCCCAGCGGGACAGGGGGACGAAAAACTGTTTTTT.

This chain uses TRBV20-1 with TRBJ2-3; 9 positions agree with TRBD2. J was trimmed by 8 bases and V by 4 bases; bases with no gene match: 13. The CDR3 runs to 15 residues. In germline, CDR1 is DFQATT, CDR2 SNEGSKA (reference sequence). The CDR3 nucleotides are TGCAGTGCTAATTGGCGGGGGGGACCGGGGGCTACGCAGTATTTT. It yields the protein CSANWRGGPGATQYF.

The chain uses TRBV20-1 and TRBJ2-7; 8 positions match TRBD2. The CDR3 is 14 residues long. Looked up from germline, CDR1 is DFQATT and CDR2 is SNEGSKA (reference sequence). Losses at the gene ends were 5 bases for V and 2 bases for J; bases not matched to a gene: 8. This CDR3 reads CSAGVGRGAYEQYF. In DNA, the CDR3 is TGCAGTGCTGGGGTTGGGCGGGGGGCCTACGAGCAGTACTTC.

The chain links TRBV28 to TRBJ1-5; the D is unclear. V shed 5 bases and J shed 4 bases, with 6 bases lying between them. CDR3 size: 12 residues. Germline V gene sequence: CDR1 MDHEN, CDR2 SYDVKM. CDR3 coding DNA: TGTGCCAGCAGTCGGGGAAATCAGCCCCAGCATTTT. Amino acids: CASSRGNQPQHF.

This CDR3 reads CSARKTVSGNEQFF. CDR3 in DNA: TGCAGTGCTAGAAAAACGGTCAGTGGAAATGAGCAGTTCTTC. The chain recombines TRBV20-1 with TRBJ2-1, with D unclear. This CDR3 has 14 amino acids. Deletions cut 2 bases from V and 7 bases from J, with 15 bases between. Germline V gene data show CDR1 as DFQATT and CDR2 as SNEGSKA (reference sequence).

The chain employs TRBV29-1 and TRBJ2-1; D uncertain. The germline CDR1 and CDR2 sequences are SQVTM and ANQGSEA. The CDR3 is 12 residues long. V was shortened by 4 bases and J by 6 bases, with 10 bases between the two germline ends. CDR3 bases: TGCAGCGTTGCTGCCGAGACCAATGAGCAGTTCTTC. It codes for CSVAAETNEQFF.

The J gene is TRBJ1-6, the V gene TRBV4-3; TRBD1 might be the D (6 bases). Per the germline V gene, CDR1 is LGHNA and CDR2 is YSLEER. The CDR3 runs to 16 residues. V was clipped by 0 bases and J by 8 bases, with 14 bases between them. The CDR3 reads CASSQDIQQGYSPLHF. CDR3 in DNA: TGCGCCAGCAGCCAAGATATACAACAGGGATATTCACCCCTCCACTTT.

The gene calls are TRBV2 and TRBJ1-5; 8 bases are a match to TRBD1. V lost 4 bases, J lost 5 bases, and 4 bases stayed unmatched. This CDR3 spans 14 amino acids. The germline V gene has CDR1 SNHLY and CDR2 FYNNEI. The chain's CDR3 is CASSASTGDQPQHF. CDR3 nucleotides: TGTGCCAGCAGTGCTTCGACAGGGGATCAGCCCCAGCATTTT.

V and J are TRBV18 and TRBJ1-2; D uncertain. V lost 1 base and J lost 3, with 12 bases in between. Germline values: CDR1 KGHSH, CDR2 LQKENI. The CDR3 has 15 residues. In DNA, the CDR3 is TGTGCCAGCTCACCACAGGGATACGGCGACTATGGCTACACCTTC. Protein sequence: CASSPQGYGDYGYTF.

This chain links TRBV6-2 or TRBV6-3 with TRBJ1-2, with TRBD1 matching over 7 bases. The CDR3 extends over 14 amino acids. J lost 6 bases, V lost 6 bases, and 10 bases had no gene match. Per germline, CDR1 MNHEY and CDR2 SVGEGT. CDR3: CASSSYRGPDGYTF. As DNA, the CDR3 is TGTGCCAGCAGCAGCTACAGGGGTCCAGATGGCTACACCTTC.

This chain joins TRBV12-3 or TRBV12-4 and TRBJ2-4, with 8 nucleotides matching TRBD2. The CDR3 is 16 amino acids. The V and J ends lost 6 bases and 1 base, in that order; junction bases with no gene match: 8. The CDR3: CASRLLGGGAKNIQYF. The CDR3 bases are TGTGCCAGCAGACTCCTCGGGGGGGGTGCCAAAAACATTCAGTACTTC.

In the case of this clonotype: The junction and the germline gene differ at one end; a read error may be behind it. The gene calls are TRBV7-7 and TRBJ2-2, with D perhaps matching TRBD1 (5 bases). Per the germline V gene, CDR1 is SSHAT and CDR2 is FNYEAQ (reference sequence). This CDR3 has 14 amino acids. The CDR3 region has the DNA TGTGCTAGCAGCTCGACAGCGAACACCGGGGAGCTGTTTTTT. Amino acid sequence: CASSSTANTGELFF.

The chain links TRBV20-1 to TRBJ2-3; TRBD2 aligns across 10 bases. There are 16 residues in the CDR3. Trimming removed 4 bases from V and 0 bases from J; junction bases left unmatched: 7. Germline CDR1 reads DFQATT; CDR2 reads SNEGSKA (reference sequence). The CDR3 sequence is CSANGAGGTSTDTQYF. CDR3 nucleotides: TGCAGTGCTAATGGAGCGGGGGGGACTAGCACAGATACGCAGTATTTT.

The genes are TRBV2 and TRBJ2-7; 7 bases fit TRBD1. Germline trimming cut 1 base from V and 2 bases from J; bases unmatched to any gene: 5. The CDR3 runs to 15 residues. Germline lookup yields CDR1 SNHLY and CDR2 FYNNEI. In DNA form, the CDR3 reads TGTGCCAGCAGTGAAGGGGACAGAAAAGCCTACGAGCAGTACTTC. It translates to CASSEGDRKAYEQYF.

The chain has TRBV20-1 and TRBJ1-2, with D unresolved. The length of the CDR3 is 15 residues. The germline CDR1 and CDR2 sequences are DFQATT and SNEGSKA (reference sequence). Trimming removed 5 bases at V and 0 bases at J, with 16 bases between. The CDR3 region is CSAGPPGEPNYGYTF. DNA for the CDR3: TGCAGTGCTGGGCCACCAGGAGAACCTAACTATGGCTACACCTTC.

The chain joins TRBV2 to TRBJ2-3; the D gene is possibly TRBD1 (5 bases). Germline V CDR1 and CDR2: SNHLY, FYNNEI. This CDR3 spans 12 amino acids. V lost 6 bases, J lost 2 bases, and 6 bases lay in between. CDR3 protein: CASRDTTDTQYF. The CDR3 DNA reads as TGTGCCAGCAGGGACACCACAGATACGCAGTATTTT.

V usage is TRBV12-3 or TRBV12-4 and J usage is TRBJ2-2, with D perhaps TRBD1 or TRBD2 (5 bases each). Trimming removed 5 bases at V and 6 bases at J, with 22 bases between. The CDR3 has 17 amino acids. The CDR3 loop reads CASSPPRRLAGSGELFF. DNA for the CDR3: TGTGCCAGCAGTCCCCCCCGGAGGCTTGCAGGGTCCGGGGAGCTGTTTTTT.

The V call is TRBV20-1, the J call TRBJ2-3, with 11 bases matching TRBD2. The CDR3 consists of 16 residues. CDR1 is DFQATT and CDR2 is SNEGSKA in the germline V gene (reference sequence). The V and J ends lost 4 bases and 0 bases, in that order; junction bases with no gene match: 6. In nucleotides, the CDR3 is TGCAGTGCTACCCCACTAGCGGGGGTTAGCACAGATACGCAGTATTTT. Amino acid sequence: CSATPLAGVSTDTQYF.

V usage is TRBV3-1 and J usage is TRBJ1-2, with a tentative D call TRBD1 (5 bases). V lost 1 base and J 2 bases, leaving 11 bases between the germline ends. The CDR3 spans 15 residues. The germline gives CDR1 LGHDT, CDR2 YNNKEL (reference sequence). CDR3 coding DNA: TGTGCCAGCAGCCAAGCCCCAGACAGCAACTATGGCTACACCTTC. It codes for CASSQAPDSNYGYTF.